A selection of T cell receptor beta chains follows, all from one sample in a study of T cells in Graves' hyperthyroidism and ophthalmopathy. TCRdb redid the calling of the multiplex PCR reads with MiXCR, one entry per CDR3 protein. The table includes about 840,000 distinct CDR3 sequences, more than 30% detected once. Sequencing input: blood. The receptor set was obtained from a man younger than 35 with Graves' hyperthyroidism. The CDR3 runs from the conserved cysteine through the conserved F or W. Each record gives: D gene, V gene, J gene, CDR3 protein. A D gene is named only where the DNA matches it firmly.

>TRBD1|TRBV19|TRBJ2-1
CATTTGEDYNEQFF
>NA|TRBV25-1|TRBJ1-1
CASSIYLCSGLNTEAFF
>NA|TRBV29-1|TRBJ2-4
CSVATGPENIQYF
>TRBD1|TRBV7-3|TRBJ1-1
CASSQVTGTGDTEAFF
>NA|TRBV6-2/TRBV6-3|TRBJ2-7
CASSYTGVGGYEQYF
>NA|TRBV14|TRBJ2-7
CASSDARRNYYEQYF
>NA|TRBV29-1|TRBJ1-1
CSALNRGPATEAFF
>NA|TRBV6-5|TRBJ1-1
CASTWGTYEAFF
>NA|TRBV25-1|TRBJ2-1
CASSEGQYNEQFF
>NA|TRBV6-6|TRBJ1-1
CASSDHTEAFF